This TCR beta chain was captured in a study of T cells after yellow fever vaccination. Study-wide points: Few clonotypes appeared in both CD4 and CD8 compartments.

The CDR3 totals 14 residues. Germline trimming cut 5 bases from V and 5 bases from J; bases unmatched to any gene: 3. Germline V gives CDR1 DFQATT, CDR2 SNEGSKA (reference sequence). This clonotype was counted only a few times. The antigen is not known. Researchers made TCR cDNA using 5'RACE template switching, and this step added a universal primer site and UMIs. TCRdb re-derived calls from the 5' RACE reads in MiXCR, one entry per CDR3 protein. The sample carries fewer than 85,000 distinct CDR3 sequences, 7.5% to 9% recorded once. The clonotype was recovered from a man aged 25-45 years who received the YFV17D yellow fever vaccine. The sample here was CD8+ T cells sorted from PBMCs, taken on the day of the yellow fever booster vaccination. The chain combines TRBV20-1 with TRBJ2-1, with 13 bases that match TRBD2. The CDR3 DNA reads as TGCAGTGCTTCCGGGACTAGCGGGGACAATGAGCAGTTCTTC. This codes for CSASGTSGDNEQFF.